This T cell receptor beta chain comes out of a study of blood T cell repertoires in COVID-19. Study-wide context: Sources were T cells, B-cell-depleted T cells, or PBMCs; the material itself was cDNA or gDNA.

V lost 5 bases and J lost 5; bases outside the gene matches: 11. The CDR3 runs to 16 residues. Germline V gene lookup returns CDR1 SGHAT and CDR2 FQNNGV. This table comes from immunoSEQ multiplex PCR, and its TCRdb copy is limited to in-frame clones, with some not included. Of more than 65,000 clones in the sample, more than 65% were seen once. The chain employs TRBV11-2 and TRBJ1-2; 10 bases agree with TRBD1. This sequence originates from a woman aged 50 to 60 with acute or convalescent COVID-19. The source material was peripheral blood. The CDR3, as DNA: TGTGCCAGCAGCCAGAATCCCGGGACAGGGGAATATGGCTACACCTTC. Its translation is CASSQNPGTGEYGYTF.